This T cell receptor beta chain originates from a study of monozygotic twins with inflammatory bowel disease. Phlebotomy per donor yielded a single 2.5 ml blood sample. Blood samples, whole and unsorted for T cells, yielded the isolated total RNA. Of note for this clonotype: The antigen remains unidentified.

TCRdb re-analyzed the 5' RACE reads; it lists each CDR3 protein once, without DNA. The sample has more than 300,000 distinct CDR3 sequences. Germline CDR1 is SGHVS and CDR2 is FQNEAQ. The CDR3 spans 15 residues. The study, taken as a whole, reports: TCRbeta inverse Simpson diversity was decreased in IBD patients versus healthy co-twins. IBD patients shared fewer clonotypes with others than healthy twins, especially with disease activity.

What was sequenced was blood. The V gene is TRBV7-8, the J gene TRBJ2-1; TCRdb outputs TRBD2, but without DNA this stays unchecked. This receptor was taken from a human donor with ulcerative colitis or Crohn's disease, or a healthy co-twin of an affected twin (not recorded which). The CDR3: CASSLTSGGNYEQFF.